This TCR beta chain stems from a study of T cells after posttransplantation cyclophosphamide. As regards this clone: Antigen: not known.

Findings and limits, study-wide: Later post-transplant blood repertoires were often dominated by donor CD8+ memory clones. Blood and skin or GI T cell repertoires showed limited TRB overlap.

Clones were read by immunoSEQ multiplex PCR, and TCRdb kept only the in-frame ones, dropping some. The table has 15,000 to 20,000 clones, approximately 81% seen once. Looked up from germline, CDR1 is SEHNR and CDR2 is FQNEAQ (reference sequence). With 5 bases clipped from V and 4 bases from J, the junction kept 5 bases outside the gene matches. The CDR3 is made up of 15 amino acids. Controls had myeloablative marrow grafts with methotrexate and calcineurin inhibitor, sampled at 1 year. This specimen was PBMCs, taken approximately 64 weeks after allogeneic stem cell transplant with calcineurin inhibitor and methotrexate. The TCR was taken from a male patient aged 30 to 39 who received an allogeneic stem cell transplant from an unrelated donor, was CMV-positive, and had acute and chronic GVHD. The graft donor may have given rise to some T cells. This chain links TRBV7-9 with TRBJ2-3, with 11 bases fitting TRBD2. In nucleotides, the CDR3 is TGTGCCAGCAGCCCGGGACTAGCGGTGGCAGATACGCAGTATTTT. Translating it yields CASSPGLAVADTQYF.